The rows below give T cell receptor beta chains drawn from one sample of a study of blood T cell repertoires in COVID-19. Only in-frame clones appear in the TCRdb table, and some are missing; sequencing was by immunoSEQ multiplex PCR. The sample shows fewer than 300,000 clones, about 86% of them seen only once. Sequences were obtained from peripheral blood. These receptor sequences come from an older man with acute or convalescent COVID-19. Both conserved end residues are trimmed from each CDR3. Each record gives: V gene, CDR3 protein.

v_gene: TRBV7-6; CDR3aa: ASSLVGPNTGELF
v_gene: TRBV12-3/TRBV12-4; CDR3aa: ASSFTRGTEAF
v_gene: TRBV10-1; CDR3aa: ASSESSSGSPDTQY
v_gene: TRBV6-5; CDR3aa: ASSYYRDSNQPQH
v_gene: TRBV6-5; CDR3aa: ASSYQSGGNGYT
v_gene: TRBV6-2/TRBV6-3; CDR3aa: ASSYNSRQF
v_gene: TRBV19; CDR3aa: ASSIMGQGKTEAF
v_gene: TRBV24-1; CDR3aa: ATSDNTGYGYT
v_gene: TRBV5-1; CDR3aa: ASSPDGTGSSYEQY
v_gene: TRBV16; CDR3aa: ASSPSYRSGEQY
v_gene: TRBV5-1; CDR3aa: ASSTDRGNTEAF
v_gene: TRBV28; CDR3aa: ASSFGGADNEKLF
v_gene: TRBV5-1; CDR3aa: ASSLAGGLDTEAF
v_gene: TRBV20-1; CDR3aa: SASLTPGYT
v_gene: TRBV6-4; CDR3aa: ASSESAGGNEQF
v_gene: TRBV7-3; CDR3aa: ASSLGWGATEAF
v_gene: TRBV19; CDR3aa: ASVAGQGNQPQH
v_gene: TRBV2; CDR3aa: ASIPGTQSYEQY
v_gene: TRBV10-3; CDR3aa: AISELSTSTAGELF
v_gene: TRBV18; CDR3aa: ASSPRQATKSGANVLT
v_gene: TRBV6-6; CDR3aa: ASSSQGIYGYT
v_gene: TRBV2; CDR3aa: ASREERRGSNQPQH
v_gene: TRBV29-1; CDR3aa: SARQGAREQY
v_gene: TRBV14; CDR3aa: ASSRGPQETQY
v_gene: TRBV10-3; CDR3aa: AGGTSGRGEQY
v_gene: TRBV5-1; CDR3aa: ASTPPLAGGADTQY
v_gene: TRBV19; CDR3aa: ASSLRQGPPYEQY
v_gene: TRBV12-5; CDR3aa: ASGRSGVGETQY
v_gene: TRBV19; CDR3aa: ASSFSGTTNTEAF
v_gene: TRBV24-1; CDR3aa: ATSEPTGTSGANVLT
v_gene: TRBV4-1; CDR3aa: ASSQGAGTGVYEQY
v_gene: TRBV5-5; CDR3aa: ASSRGQVNQPQH
v_gene: TRBV5-1; CDR3aa: ASSSWGAGTSGKSSYNEQF
v_gene: TRBV7-8; CDR3aa: ASSPRLGGGDRYNEQF
v_gene: TRBV7-2; CDR3aa: ASSRGTVPETQY
v_gene: TRBV6-5; CDR3aa: ASMRDSGVYEQY
v_gene: TRBV5-1; CDR3aa: ASSLQGHEQY
v_gene: TRBV11-2; CDR3aa: ASSLVVGGGYYEQY
v_gene: TRBV30; CDR3aa: AWSVRTDGYT
v_gene: TRBV2; CDR3aa: ASSNKRGGWETQY
v_gene: TRBV28; CDR3aa: ASSRDRGPGRYGYT
v_gene: TRBV27; CDR3aa: ASSYSPHSGISTDTQY
v_gene: TRBV28; CDR3aa: ASSLSGGSYNEQF
v_gene: TRBV7-9; CDR3aa: ASSLQGGAGELF
v_gene: TRBV9; CDR3aa: ASSAPRHGSSDYGYT
v_gene: TRBV19; CDR3aa: ASSPRQEPNYGYT
v_gene: TRBV27; CDR3aa: ASSPWRGSGGAKNIQY
v_gene: TRBV5-1; CDR3aa: ASRRGQGTHEQY
v_gene: TRBV6-5; CDR3aa: ASSPDRVNYGYT
v_gene: TRBV3-1/TRBV3-2; CDR3aa: ASSQAGQGSPLH
v_gene: TRBV14; CDR3aa: ASSQPQGVRQETQY
v_gene: TRBV3-1/TRBV3-2; CDR3aa: ASSQELWGVRGGYNEQF
v_gene: TRBV7-2; CDR3aa: ASSLRSGYSRSSYEQY
v_gene: TRBV19; CDR3aa: ASSIGQGNYGYT
v_gene: TRBV2; CDR3aa: ASRGETGANEQY
v_gene: TRBV5-1; CDR3aa: ASSLSSGKETQY
v_gene: TRBV3-1/TRBV3-2; CDR3aa: ASSHSWPQTTNTGELF